Below are 8 T cell receptor beta chains sequenced from a single sample in a study of blood T cell repertoires in COVID-19. Generated by immunoSEQ multiplex PCR, the TCRdb table keeps only in-frame clones and is missing some. The sample yields about 60,000 clones, 70% to 90% seen once. Sequencing input: peripheral blood. The receptors were gathered from a man aged 60 to 75 with acute or convalescent COVID-19.

The chain couples TRBV5-1 to TRBJ2-1; 7 bases are a match to TRBD2. V shed 2 bases, J shed 2 bases, and the junction held 4 bases outside the gene matches. CDR1 is SGHRS and CDR2 is YFSETQ in the germline V gene. This CDR3 comprises 15 residues. CDR3 in amino acids: CASSLGLEPYNEQFF. CDR3 in DNA: TGCGCCAGCAGCTTAGGACTAGAACCCTACAATGAGCAGTTCTTC.

This chain joins TRBV6-5 and TRBJ2-1; 13 nucleotides align to TRBD2. Germline V gives CDR1 MNHEY, CDR2 SVGAGI. This CDR3 has 13 residues. J lost 10 bases, V lost 6 bases, and 3 bases had no gene match. CDR3 protein: CASRGLAGDEQFF. As DNA, the CDR3 is TGTGCCAGCAGAGGACTAGCGGGAGACGAGCAGTTCTTC.

The rearrangement joins TRBV6-5 to TRBJ1-4, with 8 positions matching TRBD1. Germline-derived CDR1 and CDR2 are MNHEY and SVGAGI. V shed 6 bases and J 8 bases; nucleotides not matched to a gene: 8. The CDR3 spans 14 residues. The CDR3 nucleotides read TGTGCCAGCAGAGATTACAGGGGGAGAGAAAAACTGTTTTTT. This sequence encodes CASRDYRGREKLFF.

The chain carries TRBV5-1 and TRBJ2-7; TRBD1 matches at 7 bases. The CDR3 consists of 14 residues. The junction had 7 bases not matched to a gene; V was cut back by 5 bases and J by 2 bases. Germline values: CDR1 SGHRS, CDR2 YFSETQ. The CDR3 DNA is TGCGCCAGCAGTTCGCGACAGGGACCCTACGAGCAGTACTTC. As protein: CASSSRQGPYEQYF.

V and J are TRBV6-5 and TRBJ1-2; D is perhaps TRBD1 (6 bases). Trimming stripped 4 bases from V and 6 bases from J, with 15 bases between. The CDR3 has 14 amino acids. The V gene's germline CDR1 is MNHEY and CDR2 SVGAGI. CDR3 residues: CASSFQGGGDGYTF. CDR3 coding DNA: TGTGCCAGCAGTTTCCAAGGGGGTGGCGATGGCTACACCTTC.

V gene TRBV27 combines with J gene TRBJ2-7, with 7 bases aligning to TRBD1. CDR1 and CDR2 from the germline V gene are MNHEY and SMNVEV (reference sequence). The CDR3 covers 14 residues. The V segment lost 5 bases and the J segment 7 bases; nucleotides outside the gene matches: 11. The CDR3: CASSPRQGFEEQYF. CDR3 nucleotide sequence: TGTGCCAGCAGTCCAAGACAGGGTTTCGAGGAGCAGTACTTC.

This clone was seen once. This CDR3 reads CASSFGPSGRVYNEQFF. The CDR3 nucleotides read TGTGCCAGCAGCTTCGGACCTAGCGGGAGGGTCTACAATGAGCAGTTCTTC. This rearrangement joins TRBV7-8 to TRBJ2-1, with 12 bases identical to TRBD2. The CDR3 extends over 17 amino acids. Germline loops: CDR1 SGHVS, CDR2 FQNEAQ. Losses at the gene ends were 3 bases for V and 3 bases for J; bases not matched to a gene: 6.

The chain combines TRBV12-3 or TRBV12-4 with TRBJ2-1, with TRBD2 as a possible D gene (7 bases). V was clipped by 3 bases and J by 10 bases, with 10 bases between them. CDR3 length: 12 residues. CDR3 nucleotides: TGTGCCAGCAGTTTCGAGGGGGGGGAGCAGTTCTTC. This codes for CASSFEGGEQFF.